The 21 T cell receptor beta chains reported below all come from one sample, sequenced in a study of cytomegalovirus exposure and HLA in healthy donors. Clones were read by immunoSEQ multiplex PCR, and TCRdb kept only the in-frame ones, dropping some. The sample lists 200,000 to 300,000 clones, about 90% seen once, with under 4% in the top ten. Material for sequencing was PBMCs. These receptors came from a woman aged 25 to 39 in good health and CMV-seronegative.

This chain uses TRBV9 with TRBJ2-1; 7 nucleotides match TRBD1. Per the germline V gene, CDR1 is SGDLS and CDR2 is YYNGEE. Trimming at V came to 0 bases and at J to 9 bases, leaving 6 bases not matched to a gene. This CDR3 is built from 14 residues. The CDR3 sequence is CASSVESGGSEQFF. In DNA form, the CDR3 reads TGTGCCAGCAGCGTAGAATCAGGGGGAAGTGAGCAGTTCTTC.

This clone was detected once. The chain uses TRBV30 and TRBJ2-3; D unresolved. In germline, CDR1 is GTSNPN, CDR2 SVGIG (reference sequence). This CDR3 contains 14 residues. The V and J ends lost 0 bases and 1 base respectively, with 8 bases between them. In DNA form, the CDR3 reads TGTGCCTGGAGTGTAAATGGACGCACAGATACGCAGTATTTT. This encodes CAWSVNGRTDTQYF.

The genes are TRBV6-1 and TRBJ2-1; D perhaps matches TRBD2 (5 bases). CDR3 length equals 11 residues. The V gene lost 10 bases and the J gene lost 9 bases, with 13 bases spanning the gap. CDR1 is MNHNS, CDR2 SASEGT, per germline. The CDR3 protein is CATNSESEQFF. DNA of the CDR3: TGTGCCACTAATAGCGAGAGTGAGCAGTTCTTC.

The gene calls are TRBV4-2 and TRBJ2-7; D call uncertain. V was clipped by 0 bases and J by 2 bases, with 11 bases between them. Germline CDR1 LGHNA, CDR2 YNFKEQ. The CDR3 length is 15 residues. The CDR3: CASSQDMPGPYEQYF. In DNA form, the CDR3 reads TGTGCCAGCAGCCAAGATATGCCTGGCCCCTACGAGCAGTACTTC.

The chain couples TRBV28 to TRBJ2-1; 7 bases agree with TRBD2. Germline trimming cut 6 bases from V and 3 bases from J; bases unmatched to any gene: 5. The germline V gene encodes CDR1 MDHEN and CDR2 SYDVKM. This CDR3 region has 14 residues. Written as DNA, the CDR3 is TGTGCCAGCAGCCTTAGCGGGTACTACAATGAGCAGTTCTTC. Its translation: CASSLSGYYNEQFF.

The chain links TRBV6-1 to TRBJ1-1, with 8 bases that match TRBD1. Unmatched junction bases numbered 6, after V lost 2 bases and J lost 4 bases. The CDR3 is 15 residues long. Germline V gene lookup returns CDR1 MNHNS and CDR2 SASEGT. The CDR3 region is CASSESPDRGTEAFF. CDR3 DNA sequence: TGTGCCAGCAGTGAATCCCCCGACAGGGGCACTGAAGCTTTCTTT.

This chain connects TRBV5-1 to TRBJ1-1; a weak D match, TRBD1 (5 bases). V was pared by 4 bases and J by 0 bases, with 10 bases between. CDR3 length: 14 residues. Germline V gives CDR1 SGHRS, CDR2 YFSETQ. The CDR3 sequence: CASSADSMNTEAFF. The DNA of the CDR3 is TGCGCCAGCAGCGCTGACAGCATGAACACTGAAGCTTTCTTT.

This chain joins TRBV9 and TRBJ1-3; 10 bases map to TRBD1. CDR1 and CDR2 from the germline V gene are SGDLS and YYNGEE. CDR3 length equals 17 residues. The V and J ends lost 4 bases and 0 bases, in that order; junction bases with no gene match: 7. The CDR3 here is CASSPSTGGLSGNTIYF. The DNA of the CDR3 is TGTGCCAGCAGCCCCTCGACAGGGGGCCTCTCTGGAAACACCATATATTTT.

The chain couples TRBV29-1 to TRBJ1-2; D not resolved. This CDR3 has 14 amino acids. V lost 0 bases to trimming and J lost 5 bases, with 13 bases between them. The germline CDR1 and CDR2 sequences are SQVTM and ANQGSEA. CDR3 residues: CSVEELASKYGYTF. The CDR3 bases are TGCAGCGTTGAAGAGCTGGCCAGCAAATATGGCTACACCTTC.

This sequence joins TRBV7-6 and TRBJ2-5; TRBD2 matches 10 bases. Germline-derived CDR1 and CDR2 are SGHVS and FNYEAQ. This CDR3 has 15 residues. Trimming took 5 bases from V and 4 from J; bases not matched to a gene: 7. The CDR3 DNA is TGTGCCAGCAGCCCCCTAGCGGGAGTACGAGAGACCCAGTACTTC. It codes for CASSPLAGVRETQYF.

The V and J genes are TRBV6-5 and TRBJ1-3, with no clear D. CDR1 and CDR2 (germline): MNHEY, SVGAGI. This CDR3 contains 15 residues. The V end was cut by 0 bases, the J end by 7 bases, with 13 bases between. CDR3 sequence: CASSYSAGGGNTIYF. CDR3 sequence (DNA): TGTGCCAGCAGTTACTCGGCAGGAGGTGGGAACACCATATATTTT.

The gene calls are TRBV15 and TRBJ2-1; D possibly corresponds to TRBD2 (6 bases). The CDR3 is 15 residues long. Germline loops: CDR1 LNHNV, CDR2 YYDKDF (reference sequence). Deletions cut 1 base from V and 5 bases from J, with 12 bases between. The CDR3 region is CATSRAVAANNEQFF. In nucleotides, the CDR3 is TGTGCCACCAGCAGAGCGGTAGCGGCAAACAATGAGCAGTTCTTC.

The chain joins TRBV2 to TRBJ1-1; the D is unclear. Germline assignment: CDR1 SNHLY and CDR2 FYNNEI. The CDR3 length is 12 residues. V was shortened by 7 bases and J by 4 bases, with 10 bases between the two germline ends. The CDR3, as DNA: TGTGCCAGCACCAGACGGGCCACTGAAGCTTTCTTT. As protein: CASTRRATEAFF.

This rearrangement joins TRBV19 to TRBJ2-6, with D unresolved. The CDR3 has 15 amino acids. Germline V gives CDR1 LNHDA, CDR2 SQIVND (reference sequence). The ends were cut back, 4 bases at V and 2 bases at J, with 9 bases in the middle. The CDR3 DNA reads as TGTGCCAGTAGTACCTTGGGGACTGGGGCCAACGTCCTGACTTTC. Translation gives CASSTLGTGANVLTF.

This rearrangement joins TRBV5-1 to TRBJ2-3; D call uncertain. The V end lost 3 bases, the J end lost 0 bases, and 5 bases lay between the germline ends. Germline lookup yields CDR1 SGHRS and CDR2 YFSETQ. This CDR3 is built from 13 residues. In DNA form, the CDR3 reads TGCGCCAGCAGCTCGGACAGCACAGATACGCAGTATTTT. Translated, it gives CASSSDSTDTQYF. The full variable domain, rest sourced from reference TRBV5-1 and TRBJ2-3, is KAGVTQTPRYLIKTRGQQVTLSCSPISGHRSVSWYQQTPGQGLQFLFEYFSETQRNKGNFPGRFSGRQFSNSRSEMNVSTLELGDSALYLCASSSDSTDTQYFGPGTRLTVL.

The rearrangement joins TRBV7-8 to TRBJ2-2; tentative D call: TRBD2 (5 bases). CDR1 and CDR2 (germline): SGHVS, FQNEAQ. Trimming cost V 7 bases and J 7 bases, with 16 bases left between them. There are 14 residues in the CDR3. Here the CDR3 DNA reads TGTGCCAGCACCCATCGGGGAACCCACGGGGAGCTGTTTTTT. This translates into CASTHRGTHGELFF.

This clone occurred a few times. This rearrangement joins TRBV10-3 to TRBJ1-2; 7 nucleotides match TRBD1. The V and J ends lost 3 bases and 8 bases, in that order; junction bases with no gene match: 9. Germline V lookup: CDR1 ENHRY, CDR2 SYGVKD. CDR3 length: 14 residues. The CDR3 coding sequence is TGTGCCATCAGTGAAGGAACGACAGGGAGGGGCTACACCTTC. It is translated as CAISEGTTGRGYTF.

The chain carries TRBV27 and TRBJ2-1, with D possibly called TRBD1 or TRBD2 (7 bases each). Germline assignment: CDR1 MNHEY and CDR2 SMNVEV (reference sequence). This CDR3 region has 16 residues. Trimming stripped 7 bases from V and 3 bases from J, with 19 bases between. The CDR3 region is CASTFSAGGDYNEQFF. The CDR3 nucleotides are TGTGCCAGCACCTTCTCTGCAGGGGGGGACTACAATGAGCAGTTCTTC.

This chain links TRBV7-3 with TRBJ2-4; a weak D match, TRBD2 (5 bases). The CDR3 totals 15 residues. CDR1 SGHTA and CDR2 FQGTGA come from the germline V gene. V was shortened by 5 bases and J by 5 bases, with 16 bases between the two germline ends. DNA of the CDR3: TGTGCCAGCAGCGAAGAAGGGAGTACTCAAAACATTCAGTACTTC. This sequence encodes CASSEEGSTQNIQYF. Complete variable domain (other parts from reference TRBV7-3 and TRBJ2-4): GAGVSQTPSNKVTEKGKYVELRCDPISGHTALYWYRQSLGQGPEFLIYFQGTGAADDSGLPNDRFFAVRPEGSVSTLKIQRTERGDSAVYLCASSEEGSTQNIQYFGAGTRLSVL.

This clone was seen at least ten times. The gene calls are TRBV9 and TRBJ2-5, with D perhaps TRBD1 (6 bases). The CDR3 sequence is 13 residues long. V lost 6 bases to trimming and J lost 6 bases, with 15 bases between them. Per germline, CDR1 SGDLS and CDR2 YYNGEE. This CDR3 reads CASIKGGVKTQYF. In nucleotides, the CDR3 is TGTGCCAGCATCAAAGGGGGTGTGAAGACCCAGTACTTC.

This clone was observed a single time. CDR3 amino acids: CASSRGGDEQYF. The CDR3 coding sequence is TGTGCCAGCAGCAGGGGAGGCGACGAGCAGTACTTC. This rearrangement joins TRBV25-1 to TRBJ2-7, with D perhaps given as TRBD1 or TRBD2 (6 bases each). Germline loops: CDR1 MGHDK, CDR2 SYGVNS. V was pared by 6 bases and J by 5 bases, with 11 bases between. The CDR3 runs 12 residues.